This T cell receptor (beta chain) stems from a study of tumor-infiltrating lymphocytes in localized non-small cell lung cancer. Some clones are missing from TCRdb's copy, which holds only in-frame ones; the method was immunoSEQ multiplex PCR. The data contain about 15,000 clones, roughly 81% of them seen just once; the ten biggest clones take up around 2.6%. Note on this clone: The antigen is not known.

Losses at the gene ends were 2 bases for V and 1 base for J; bases not matched to a gene: 18. The CDR3 is 23 amino acids. The germline gives CDR1 SNHLY, CDR2 FYNNEI. General study findings and limits: No link was found between tumor T-cell fraction and recurrence-free survival. TCR sequencing covered a subset of patients with enough tissue. Higher tumor T cell infiltration than in uninvolved lung was supported by TCRbeta sequencing. Different pieces of the same tissue were used for each assay.

The chain is built from TRBV2 and TRBJ2-1, with TRBD2 matching 15 bases. The sequencing sample was made of lung tumor tissue. The TCR comes from a human donor with non-small cell lung cancer. The CDR3 protein is CASSEPSGGSRTSGRGSYNEQFF. CDR3 nucleotide sequence: TGTGCCAGCAGTGAACCTTCAGGGGGCTCAAGGACTAGCGGGAGGGGTTCCTACAATGAGCAGTTCTTC.